A single sample gave rise to the 11 T cell receptor beta chains below, sequenced in a study of blood T cell repertoires in COVID-19. TCRdb keeps only in-frame clones here, not all; method: immunoSEQ multiplex PCR. The sample contains about 260,000 clones, 75% to 90% of which appear only once. Material for sequencing was peripheral blood. The source of these receptors is a woman in her thirties or forties with acute or convalescent COVID-19.

The V and J genes are TRBV27 and TRBJ1-4; 8 bases match TRBD1. V lost 6 bases, J lost 8 bases, and 8 bases stayed unmatched. The germline V gene has CDR1 MNHEY and CDR2 SMNVEV (reference sequence). The CDR3 extends over 14 amino acids. CDR3 sequence (DNA): TGTGCCAGCAGCCGACAGGGGAAATGGGAAAAACTGTTTTTT. Translating gives CASSRQGKWEKLFF.

This chain joins TRBV7-9 and TRBJ1-1; 7 bases fit TRBD1. Trimming at V came to 5 bases and at J to 1 base, leaving 4 bases not matched to a gene. This CDR3 is built from 14 residues. From germline, CDR1 is SEHNR and CDR2 FQNEAQ (reference sequence). The CDR3 coding sequence is TGTGCCAGCAGCCCGTCAGGGGGGAACACTGAAGCTTTCTTT. It translates to CASSPSGGNTEAFF.

The genes are TRBV15 and TRBJ1-4; TRBD1 aligns across 9 bases. The length of the CDR3 is 17 residues. V lost 0 bases, J lost 1 base, and 3 bases stayed unmatched. Per germline, CDR1 LNHNV and CDR2 YYDKDF (reference sequence). The CDR3 region has the DNA TGTGCCACCAGCAGAGATAGGACAGGGGTAACTAATGAAAAACTGTTTTTT. It is translated as CATSRDRTGVTNEKLFF.

The rearrangement uses TRBV7-2 and TRBJ2-5, with TRBD1 matching 8 bases. This CDR3 has 14 amino acids. The junction had 4 bases not matched to a gene; V was cut back by 2 bases and J by 5 bases. Germline-derived CDR1 and CDR2 are SGHTA and FQGNSA. The CDR3 bases are TGTGCCAGCAGCTTACCAGGGGGCTTTGAGACCCAGTACTTC. Translation: CASSLPGGFETQYF.

DNA for the CDR3: TGTGCCAGCAGTTTATCGGCAGGGATGACAGATACGCAGTATTTT. It specifies CASSLSAGMTDTQYF. The chain is built from TRBV27 and TRBJ2-3, with a weak D call TRBD1 (5 bases). Germline loops: CDR1 MNHEY, CDR2 SMNVEV (reference sequence). The CDR3 contains 15 residues. V was cut by 0 bases and J by 3 bases, with 10 bases left in between.

V is TRBV25-1 and J is TRBJ1-4, with 9 positions matching TRBD1. The germline CDR1 and CDR2 sequences are MGHDK and SYGVNS. This CDR3 has 16 amino acids. V was pared by 3 bases and J by 8 bases, with 10 bases of the junction left unmatched. This CDR3 is CASSEDRGQPREKLFF. As DNA, the CDR3 is TGTGCCAGCAGTGAGGACAGGGGCCAACCCCGAGAAAAACTGTTTTTT.

The genes are TRBV6-5 and TRBJ1-5, with 7 bases lining up with TRBD1. V was pared by 4 bases and J by 7 bases, with 7 bases of the junction left unmatched. CDR1 MNHEY and CDR2 SVGAGI come from the germline V gene. The CDR3 runs 14 residues. This CDR3 reads CASSSGQDGQPQHF. Written as DNA, the CDR3 is TGTGCCAGCAGTTCCGGACAGGACGGGCAGCCCCAGCATTTT.

This clone was detected a few times. This chain joins TRBV15 and TRBJ1-1, with D possibly matching TRBD1 (5 bases). Trimming stripped 5 bases from V and 4 bases from J, with 14 bases between. Germline assignment: CDR1 LNHNV and CDR2 YYDKDF (reference sequence). This CDR3 has 14 amino acids. In nucleotides, the CDR3 is TGTGCCACCAGCGAGCCGGGACTGAGCACTGAAGCTTTCTTT. Amino acid sequence: CATSEPGLSTEAFF.

This chain's CDR3 is CASTLGATETQYF. Written as DNA, the CDR3 is TGTGCCAGCACTCTTGGGGCTACGGAGACCCAGTACTTC. The chain has TRBV12-3 or TRBV12-4 and TRBJ2-5; possible D gene TRBD1, 5 bases. With 7 bases removed from V and 5 bases from J, the gap between germline ends came to 14 bases. The length of the CDR3 is 13 residues.

The rearrangement uses TRBV5-1 and TRBJ1-3; 12 positions match TRBD1. Germline assignment: CDR1 SGHRS and CDR2 YFSETQ. Losses at the gene ends were 4 bases for V and 3 bases for J; bases not matched to a gene: 5. This CDR3 has 16 amino acids. CDR3: CASSPGQGALGNTIYF. Here the CDR3 DNA reads TGCGCCAGCAGCCCGGGACAGGGGGCGCTTGGAAACACCATATATTTT.

The chain carries TRBV5-1 and TRBJ1-3; TRBD1 agrees at 9 bases. This CDR3 region has 16 residues. Germline loops: CDR1 SGHRS, CDR2 YFSETQ. The trim removed 4 bases at V and 1 base at J, leaving 6 bases unmatched. The CDR3 loop is CASSEGQGTSGNTIYF. The CDR3 bases are TGCGCCAGCAGCGAGGGACAGGGAACGTCTGGAAACACCATATATTTT.